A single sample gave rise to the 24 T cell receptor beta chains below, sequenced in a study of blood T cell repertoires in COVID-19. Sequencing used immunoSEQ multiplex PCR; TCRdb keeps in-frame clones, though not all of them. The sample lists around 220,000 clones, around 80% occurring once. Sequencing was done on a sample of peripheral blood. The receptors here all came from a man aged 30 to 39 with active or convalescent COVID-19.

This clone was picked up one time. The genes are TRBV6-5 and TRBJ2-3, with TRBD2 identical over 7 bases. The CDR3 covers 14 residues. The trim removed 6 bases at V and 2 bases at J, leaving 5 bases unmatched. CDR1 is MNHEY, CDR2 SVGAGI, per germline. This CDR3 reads CASRERGPTDTQYF. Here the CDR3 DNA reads TGTGCCAGCAGGGAGCGGGGACCCACAGATACGCAGTATTTT.

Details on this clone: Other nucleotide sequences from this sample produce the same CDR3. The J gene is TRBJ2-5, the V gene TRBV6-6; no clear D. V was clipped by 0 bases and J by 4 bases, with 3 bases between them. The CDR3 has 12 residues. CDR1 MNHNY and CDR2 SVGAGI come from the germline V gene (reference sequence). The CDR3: CASSYSRETQYF. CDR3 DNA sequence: TGTGCCAGCAGTTACTCGAGAGAGACCCAGTACTTC.

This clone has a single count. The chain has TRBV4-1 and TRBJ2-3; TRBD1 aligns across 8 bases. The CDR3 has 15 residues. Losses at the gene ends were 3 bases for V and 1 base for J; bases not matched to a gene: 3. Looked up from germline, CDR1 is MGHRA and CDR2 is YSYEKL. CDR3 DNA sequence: TGCGCCAGCAGCCATGAGACAGGGGGCACAGATACGCAGTATTTT. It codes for CASSHETGGTDTQYF.

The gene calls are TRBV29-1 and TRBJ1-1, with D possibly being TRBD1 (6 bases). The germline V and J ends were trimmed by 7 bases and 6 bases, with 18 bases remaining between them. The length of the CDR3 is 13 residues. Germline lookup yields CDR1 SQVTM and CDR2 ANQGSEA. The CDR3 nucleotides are TGCAGCGCTAAAGCAGGGGATGGCGCTGAAGCTTTCTTT. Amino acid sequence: CSAKAGDGAEAFF.

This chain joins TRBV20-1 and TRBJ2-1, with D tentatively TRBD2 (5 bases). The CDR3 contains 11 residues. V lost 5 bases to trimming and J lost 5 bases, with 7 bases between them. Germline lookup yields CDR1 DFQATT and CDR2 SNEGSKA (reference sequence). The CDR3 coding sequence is TGCAGTGCTTTAGCGCACAATGAGCAGTTCTTC. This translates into CSALAHNEQFF.

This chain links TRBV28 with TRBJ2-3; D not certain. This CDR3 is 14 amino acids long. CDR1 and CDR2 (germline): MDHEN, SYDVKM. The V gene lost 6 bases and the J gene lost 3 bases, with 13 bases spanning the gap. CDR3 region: CASSLRLITDTQYF. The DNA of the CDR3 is TGTGCCAGCAGCCTCCGACTGATAACAGATACGCAGTATTTT.

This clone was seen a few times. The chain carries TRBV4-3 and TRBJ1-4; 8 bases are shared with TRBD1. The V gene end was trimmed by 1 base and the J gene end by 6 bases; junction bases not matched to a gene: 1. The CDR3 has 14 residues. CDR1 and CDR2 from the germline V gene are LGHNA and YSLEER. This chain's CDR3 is CASSQGTGYEKLFF. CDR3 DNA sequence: TGCGCCAGCAGCCAAGGGACAGGGTATGAAAAACTGTTTTTT.

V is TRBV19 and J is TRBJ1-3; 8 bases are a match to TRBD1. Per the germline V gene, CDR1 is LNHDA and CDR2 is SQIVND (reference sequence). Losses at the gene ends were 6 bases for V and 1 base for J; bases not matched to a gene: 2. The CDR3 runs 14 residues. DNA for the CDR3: TGTGCCAGTAGGACAGGGGCGTCTGGAAACACCATATATTTT. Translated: CASRTGASGNTIYF.

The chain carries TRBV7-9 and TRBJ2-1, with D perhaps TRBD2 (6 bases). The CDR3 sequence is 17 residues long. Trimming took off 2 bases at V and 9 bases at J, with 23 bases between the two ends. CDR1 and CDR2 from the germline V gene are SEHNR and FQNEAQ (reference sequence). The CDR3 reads CASSLLLSRGARGEQFF. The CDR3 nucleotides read TGTGCCAGCAGCTTACTCCTCTCTCGCGGGGCTCGGGGTGAGCAGTTCTTC.

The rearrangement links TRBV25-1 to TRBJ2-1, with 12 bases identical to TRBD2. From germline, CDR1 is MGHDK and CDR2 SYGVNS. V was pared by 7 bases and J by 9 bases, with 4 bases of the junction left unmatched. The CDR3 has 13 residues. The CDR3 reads CASNPSGRVEQFF. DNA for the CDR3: TGTGCCAGCAACCCTAGCGGGAGGGTTGAGCAGTTCTTC.

CDR3 sequence (DNA): TGTGCCAGCAGTCTTTTCGGGGGCACTGAAGCTTTCTTT. Translated: CASSLFGGTEAFF. The rearrangement uses TRBV12-3 or TRBV12-4 and TRBJ1-1; D may be TRBD1 (5 bases). Trimming shortened V by 5 bases and J by 4 bases, and 11 bases separated the two germline ends. The CDR3 runs to 13 residues.

The CDR3 protein is CASSHNLGSGYGYTF. The CDR3 nucleotides are TGTGCCAGCAGCCACAACCTCGGTTCGGGCTATGGCTACACCTTC. The chain links TRBV7-9 to TRBJ1-2; D call uncertain. V lost 5 bases to trimming and J lost 4 bases, with 17 bases between them. The CDR3 totals 15 residues. Germline CDR1 SEHNR, CDR2 FQNEAQ (reference sequence).

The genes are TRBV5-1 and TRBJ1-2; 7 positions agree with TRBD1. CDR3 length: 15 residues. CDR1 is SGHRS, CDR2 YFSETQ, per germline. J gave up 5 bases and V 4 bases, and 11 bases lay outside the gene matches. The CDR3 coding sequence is TGCGCCAGCAGCCCTGACCCCGGGACAGCGTATGGCTACACCTTC. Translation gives CASSPDPGTAYGYTF.

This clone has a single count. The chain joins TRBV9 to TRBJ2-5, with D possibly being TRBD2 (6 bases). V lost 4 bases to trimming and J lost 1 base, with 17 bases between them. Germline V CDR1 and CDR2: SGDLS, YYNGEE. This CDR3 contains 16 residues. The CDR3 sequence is CASSFKPFGGQETQYF. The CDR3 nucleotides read TGTGCCAGCAGCTTCAAACCCTTCGGGGGCCAAGAGACCCAGTACTTC.

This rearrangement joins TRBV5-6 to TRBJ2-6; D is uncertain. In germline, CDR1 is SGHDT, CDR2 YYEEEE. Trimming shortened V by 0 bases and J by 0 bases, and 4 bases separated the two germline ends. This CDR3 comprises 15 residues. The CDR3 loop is CASSLAYSGANVLTF. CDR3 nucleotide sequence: TGTGCCAGCAGCTTGGCCTACTCTGGGGCCAACGTCCTGACTTTC. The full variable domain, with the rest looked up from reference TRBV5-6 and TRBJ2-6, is DAGVTQSPTHLIKTRGQQVTLRCSPKSGHDTVSWYQQALGQGPQFIFQYYEEEERQRGNFPDRFSGHQFPNYSSELNVNALLLGDSALYLCASSLAYSGANVLTFGAGSRLTVL.

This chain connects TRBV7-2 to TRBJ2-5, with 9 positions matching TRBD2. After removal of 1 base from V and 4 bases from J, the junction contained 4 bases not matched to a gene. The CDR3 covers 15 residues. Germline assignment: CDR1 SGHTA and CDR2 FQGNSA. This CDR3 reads CASSLEKLAGETQYF. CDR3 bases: TGTGCCAGCAGCTTAGAAAAACTAGCGGGAGAGACCCAGTACTTC.

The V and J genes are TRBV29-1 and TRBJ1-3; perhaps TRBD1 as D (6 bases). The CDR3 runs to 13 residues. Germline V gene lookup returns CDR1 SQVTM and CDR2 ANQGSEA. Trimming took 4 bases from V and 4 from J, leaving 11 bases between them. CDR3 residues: CSVVTGGGNTIYF. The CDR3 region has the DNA TGCAGCGTTGTGACAGGAGGCGGAAACACCATATATTTT.

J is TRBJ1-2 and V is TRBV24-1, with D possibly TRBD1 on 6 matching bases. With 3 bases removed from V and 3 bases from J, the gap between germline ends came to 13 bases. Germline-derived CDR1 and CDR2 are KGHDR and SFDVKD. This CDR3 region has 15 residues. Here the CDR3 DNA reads TGTGCCACCAGTGATCCACAGGGAGGGTACTATGGCTACACCTTC. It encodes CATSDPQGGYYGYTF.

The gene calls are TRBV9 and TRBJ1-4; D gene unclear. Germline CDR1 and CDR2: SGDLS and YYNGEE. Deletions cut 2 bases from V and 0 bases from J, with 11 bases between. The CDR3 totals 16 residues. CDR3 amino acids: CASSVEPGATNEKLFF. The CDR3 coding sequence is TGTGCCAGCAGCGTCGAACCGGGTGCAACTAATGAAAAACTGTTTTTT. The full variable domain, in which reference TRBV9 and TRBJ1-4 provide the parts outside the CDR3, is DSGVTQTPKHLITATGQRVTLRCSPRSGDLSVYWYQQSLDQGLQFLIQYYNGEERAKGNILERFSAQQFPDLHSELNLSSLELGDSALYFCASSVEPGATNEKLFFGSGTQLSVL.

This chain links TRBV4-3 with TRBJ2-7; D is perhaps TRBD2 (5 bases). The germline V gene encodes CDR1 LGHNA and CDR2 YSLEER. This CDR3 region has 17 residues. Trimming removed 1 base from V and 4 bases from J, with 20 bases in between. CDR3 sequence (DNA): TGCGCCAGCAGCCAAGGGGGAGTCGGTGATGGCGGTTACGAGCAGTACTTC. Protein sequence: CASSQGGVGDGGYEQYF.

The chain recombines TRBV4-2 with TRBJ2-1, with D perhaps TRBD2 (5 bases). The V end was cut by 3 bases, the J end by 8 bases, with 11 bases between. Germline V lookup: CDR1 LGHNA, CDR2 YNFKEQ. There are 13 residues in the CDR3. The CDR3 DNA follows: TGTGCCAGCAGCCAGTTGAGGCGGGATGAGCAGTTCTTC. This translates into CASSQLRRDEQFF.

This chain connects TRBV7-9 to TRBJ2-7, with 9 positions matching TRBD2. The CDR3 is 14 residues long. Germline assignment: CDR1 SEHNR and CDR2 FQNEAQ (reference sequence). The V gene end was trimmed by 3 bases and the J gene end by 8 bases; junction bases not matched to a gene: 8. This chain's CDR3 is CASSLSSGVGKQYF. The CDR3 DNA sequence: TGTGCCAGCAGCTTGTCTAGCGGGGTGGGGAAGCAGTACTTC.

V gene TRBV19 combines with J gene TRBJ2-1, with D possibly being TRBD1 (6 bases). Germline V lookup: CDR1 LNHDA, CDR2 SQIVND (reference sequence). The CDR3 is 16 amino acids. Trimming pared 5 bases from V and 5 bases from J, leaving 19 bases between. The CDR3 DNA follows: TGTGCCAGTAGTGCGCGTAGACAGGTCTCTCACAATGAGCAGTTCTTC. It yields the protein CASSARRQVSHNEQFF.

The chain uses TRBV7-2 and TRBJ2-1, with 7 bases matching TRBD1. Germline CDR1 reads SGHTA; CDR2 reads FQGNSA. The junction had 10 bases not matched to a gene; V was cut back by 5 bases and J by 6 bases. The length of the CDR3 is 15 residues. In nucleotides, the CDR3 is TGTGCCAGCAGCCTGGACAGGATCCTCGGCAATGAGCAGTTCTTC. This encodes CASSLDRILGNEQFF.